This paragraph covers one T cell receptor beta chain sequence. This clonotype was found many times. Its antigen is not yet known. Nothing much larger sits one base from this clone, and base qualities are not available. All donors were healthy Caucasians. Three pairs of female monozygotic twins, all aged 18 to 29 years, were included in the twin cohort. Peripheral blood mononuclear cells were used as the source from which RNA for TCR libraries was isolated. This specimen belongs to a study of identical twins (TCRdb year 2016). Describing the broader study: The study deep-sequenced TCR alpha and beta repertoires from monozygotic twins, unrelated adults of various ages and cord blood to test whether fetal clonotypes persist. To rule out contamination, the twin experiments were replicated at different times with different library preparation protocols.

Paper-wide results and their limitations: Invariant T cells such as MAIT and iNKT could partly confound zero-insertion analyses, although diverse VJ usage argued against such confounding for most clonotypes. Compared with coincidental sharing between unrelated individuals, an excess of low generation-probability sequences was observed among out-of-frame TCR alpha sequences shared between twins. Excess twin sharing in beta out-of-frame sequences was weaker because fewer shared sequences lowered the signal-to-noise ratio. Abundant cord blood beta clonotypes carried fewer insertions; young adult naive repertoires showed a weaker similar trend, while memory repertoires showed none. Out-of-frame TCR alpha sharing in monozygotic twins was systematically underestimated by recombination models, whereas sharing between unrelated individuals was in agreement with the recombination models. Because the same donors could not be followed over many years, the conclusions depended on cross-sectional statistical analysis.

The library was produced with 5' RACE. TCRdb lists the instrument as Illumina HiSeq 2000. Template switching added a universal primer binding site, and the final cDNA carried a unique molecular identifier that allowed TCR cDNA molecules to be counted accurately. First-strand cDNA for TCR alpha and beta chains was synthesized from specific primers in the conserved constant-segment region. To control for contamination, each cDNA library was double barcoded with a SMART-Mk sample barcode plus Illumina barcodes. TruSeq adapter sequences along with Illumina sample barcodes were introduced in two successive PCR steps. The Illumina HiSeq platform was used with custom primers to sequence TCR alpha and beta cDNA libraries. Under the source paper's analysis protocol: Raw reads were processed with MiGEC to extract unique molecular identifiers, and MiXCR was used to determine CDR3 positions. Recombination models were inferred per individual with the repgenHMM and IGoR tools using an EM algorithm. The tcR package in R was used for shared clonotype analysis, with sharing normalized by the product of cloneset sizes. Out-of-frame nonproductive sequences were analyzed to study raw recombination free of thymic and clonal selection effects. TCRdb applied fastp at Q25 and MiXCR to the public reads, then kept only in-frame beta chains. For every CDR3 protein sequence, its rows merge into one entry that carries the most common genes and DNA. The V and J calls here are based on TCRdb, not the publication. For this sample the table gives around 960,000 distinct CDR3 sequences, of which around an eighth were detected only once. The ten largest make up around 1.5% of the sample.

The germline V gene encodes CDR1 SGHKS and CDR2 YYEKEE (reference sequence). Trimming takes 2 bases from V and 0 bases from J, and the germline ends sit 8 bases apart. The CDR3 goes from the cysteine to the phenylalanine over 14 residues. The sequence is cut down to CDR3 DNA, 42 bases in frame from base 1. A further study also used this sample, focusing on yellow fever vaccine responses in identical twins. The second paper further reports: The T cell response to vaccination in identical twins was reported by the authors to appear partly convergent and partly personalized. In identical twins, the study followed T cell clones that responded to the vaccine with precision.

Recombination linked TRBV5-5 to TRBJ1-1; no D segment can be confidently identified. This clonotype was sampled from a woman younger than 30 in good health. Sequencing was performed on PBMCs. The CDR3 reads CASSLGRLNTEAFF. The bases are TGTGCCAGCAGCTTAGGGCGGTTGAACACTGAAGCTTTCTTT.